This T cell receptor beta chain was identified during a study of OX40 agonist ivuxolimab in advanced cancers. Generated by immunoSEQ multiplex PCR, the TCRdb table keeps only in-frame clones and is missing some. The table has some 35,000 clones, about 89% seen once. At baseline, cycle 4 day 1, and cycle 7 day 1, blood was sampled. With 5 bases clipped from V and 0 bases from J, the junction kept 2 bases outside the gene matches. From germline, CDR1 is SGHRS and CDR2 YFSETQ. CDR3 length equals 13 residues. This receptor was obtained from an adult with an advanced solid tumor such as melanoma, head and neck, liver or kidney cancer. The V gene is TRBV5-1, the J gene TRBJ2-7; 7 nucleotides match TRBD2. Specimen: CD4+ or CD8+ T cells sorted from blood, collected in a trial of the OX40 agonist ivuxolimab. CDR3 amino acids: CASSRDYSYEQYF. For the CDR3, the DNA is TGCGCCAGCAGTCGGGACTACTCCTACGAGCAGTACTTC.